This T cell receptor beta chain was captured by sequencing in a study of shared clonotypes between healthy human individuals. The length of the CDR3 is 15 residues. The J segment lost 4 bases and the V segment lost 4 bases, leaving 8 bases of the junction unmatched. Germline lookup yields CDR1 SGHDT and CDR2 YYEEEE. Adult donors, all healthy and HIV-negative, had no recent acute infections or vaccinations. On sorted subsets, replicate PCRs used roughly 220 ng DNA, or about 30,000 T cell genomes. TCRdb's copy holds only in-frame clones and misses some; the assay was immunoSEQ multiplex PCR. The data show around 750,000 clones, roughly 70% seen once. As for this clone: Its antigen is undetermined.

The study's findings and limits: Owing to a small donor count, the genetic and exposure-history diversity represented was limited.

The source material was memory CD4+ T cells sorted from blood. Subset meaning: CD45RA-negative fraction. The chain links TRBV5-6 to TRBJ1-5; 7 nucleotides line up with TRBD1. The source is a woman aged 25-40 years in good health. The CDR3 spells CASSMGNRGNQPQHF. The CDR3 coding sequence is TGTGCCAGCAGCATGGGAAACAGGGGAAATCAGCCCCAGCATTTT.